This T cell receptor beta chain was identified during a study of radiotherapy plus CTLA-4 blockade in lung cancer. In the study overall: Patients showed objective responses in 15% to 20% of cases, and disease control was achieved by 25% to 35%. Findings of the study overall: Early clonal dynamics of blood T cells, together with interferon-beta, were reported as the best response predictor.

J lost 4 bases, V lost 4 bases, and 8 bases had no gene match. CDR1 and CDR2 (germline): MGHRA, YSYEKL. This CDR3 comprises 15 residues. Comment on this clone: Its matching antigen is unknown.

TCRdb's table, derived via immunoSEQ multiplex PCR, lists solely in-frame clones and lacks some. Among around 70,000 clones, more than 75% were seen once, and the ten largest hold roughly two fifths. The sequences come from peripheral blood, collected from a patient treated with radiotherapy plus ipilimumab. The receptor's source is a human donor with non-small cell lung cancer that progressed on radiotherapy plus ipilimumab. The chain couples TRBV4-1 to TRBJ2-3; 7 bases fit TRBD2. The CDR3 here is CASSLLMGGPDTQYF. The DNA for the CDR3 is TGCGCCAGCAGCCTCCTCATGGGAGGGCCAGATACGCAGTATTTT.